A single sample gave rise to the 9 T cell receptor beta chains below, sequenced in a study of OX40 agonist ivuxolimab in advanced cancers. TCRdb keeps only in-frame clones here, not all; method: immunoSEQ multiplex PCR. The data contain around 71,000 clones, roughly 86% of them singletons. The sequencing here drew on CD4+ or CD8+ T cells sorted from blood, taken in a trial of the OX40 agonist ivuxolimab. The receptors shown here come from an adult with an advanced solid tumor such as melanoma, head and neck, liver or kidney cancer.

The CDR3 is CASSHGATVRYGYTF. For the CDR3, the DNA is TGCGCCAGCAGCCACGGTGCTACGGTACGGTATGGCTACACCTTC. V is TRBV4-3 and J is TRBJ1-2; no clear D gene. Germline V gene data show CDR1 as LGHNA and CDR2 as YSLEER. This CDR3 is 15 amino acids long. Deletions cut 3 bases from V and 5 bases from J, with 16 bases between.

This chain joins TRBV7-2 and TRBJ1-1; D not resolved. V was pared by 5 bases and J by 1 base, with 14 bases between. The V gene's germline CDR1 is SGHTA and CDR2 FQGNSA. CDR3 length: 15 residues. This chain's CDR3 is CASSQTFDGNTEAFF. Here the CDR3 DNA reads TGTGCCAGCAGCCAAACCTTCGACGGGAACACTGAAGCTTTCTTT.

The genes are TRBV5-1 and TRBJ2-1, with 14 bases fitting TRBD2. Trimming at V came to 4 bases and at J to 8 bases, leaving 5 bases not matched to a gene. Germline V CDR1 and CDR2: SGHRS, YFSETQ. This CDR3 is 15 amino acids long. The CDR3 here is CASSRTSGRTYEQFF. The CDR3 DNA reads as TGCGCCAGCAGCCGGACTAGCGGGAGGACCTATGAGCAGTTCTTC. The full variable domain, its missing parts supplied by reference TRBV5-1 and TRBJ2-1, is KAGVTQTPRYLIKTRGQQVTLSCSPISGHRSVSWYQQTPGQGLQFLFEYFSETQRNKGNFPGRFSGRQFSNSRSEMNVSTLELGDSALYLCASSRTSGRTYEQFFGPGTRLTVL.

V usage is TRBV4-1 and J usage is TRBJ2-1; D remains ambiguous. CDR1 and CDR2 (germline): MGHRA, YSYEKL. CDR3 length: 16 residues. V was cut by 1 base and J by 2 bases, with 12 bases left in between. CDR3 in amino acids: CASSQVINPAYNEQFF. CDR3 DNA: TGCGCCAGCAGCCAAGTTATCAACCCGGCCTACAATGAGCAGTTCTTC.

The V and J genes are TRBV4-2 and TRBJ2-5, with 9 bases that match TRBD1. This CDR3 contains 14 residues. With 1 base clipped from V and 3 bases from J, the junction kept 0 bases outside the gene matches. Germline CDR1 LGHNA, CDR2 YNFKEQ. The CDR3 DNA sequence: TGTGCCAGCAGCCAAGGACAGGGGGAAGAGACCCAGTACTTC. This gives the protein CASSQGQGEETQYF.

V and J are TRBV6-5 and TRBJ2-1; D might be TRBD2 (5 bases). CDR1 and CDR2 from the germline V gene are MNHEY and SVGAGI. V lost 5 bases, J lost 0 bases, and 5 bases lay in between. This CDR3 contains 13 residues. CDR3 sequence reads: CASSGSSYNEQFF. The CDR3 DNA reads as TGTGCCAGCAGTGGGAGCTCCTACAATGAGCAGTTCTTC.

The CDR3 DNA follows: TGTGCCAGCAGTTTAGGTTCTACGGAAGCTAACTATGGCTACACCTTC. Protein sequence: CASSLGSTEANYGYTF. This chain joins TRBV28 and TRBJ1-2; D remains ambiguous. Germline CDR1 and CDR2: MDHEN and SYDVKM. The CDR3 runs to 16 residues. V lost 2 bases to trimming and J lost 0 bases, with 13 bases between them.

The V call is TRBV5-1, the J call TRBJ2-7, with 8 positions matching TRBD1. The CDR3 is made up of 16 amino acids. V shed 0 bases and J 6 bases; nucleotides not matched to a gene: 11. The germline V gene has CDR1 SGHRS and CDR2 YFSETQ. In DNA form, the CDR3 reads TGCGCCAGCAGCTTGGTGTTTTCTGAACAGGGGGGCGAGCAGTACTTC. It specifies CASSLVFSEQGGEQYF.

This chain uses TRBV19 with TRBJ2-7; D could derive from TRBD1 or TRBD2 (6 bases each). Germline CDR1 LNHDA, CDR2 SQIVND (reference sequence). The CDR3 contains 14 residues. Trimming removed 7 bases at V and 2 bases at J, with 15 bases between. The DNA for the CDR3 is TGTGCCAGTACGGGGGCAGGTCCGACCTACGAGCAGTACTTC. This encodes CASTGAGPTYEQYF.